Below are 18 T cell receptor beta chains sequenced from a single sample in a study of OX40 agonist ivuxolimab in advanced cancers. The method was immunoSEQ multiplex PCR; TCRdb's version includes in-frame clones alone and lacks a portion of them. The top ten clones hold 9.5% to 15% of a sample with around 40,000 clones, 88% of them seen once. Sample: CD4+ or CD8+ T cells sorted from blood, taken in a trial of the OX40 agonist ivuxolimab. Receptors were obtained from an adult with an advanced solid tumor such as melanoma, head and neck, liver or kidney cancer.

The chain combines TRBV6-5 with TRBJ2-2, with D maybe TRBD2 (5 bases). This CDR3 spans 15 amino acids. From germline, CDR1 is MNHEY and CDR2 SVGAGI. Trimming took off 6 bases at V and 6 bases at J, with 17 bases between the two ends. The CDR3 here is CASSLLRGAPGELFF. The CDR3 DNA follows: TGTGCCAGCAGCCTATTACGGGGAGCCCCCGGGGAGCTGTTTTTT.

The gene calls are TRBV5-1 and TRBJ2-7; 7 bases line up with TRBD1. J was trimmed by 5 bases and V by 4 bases; bases with no gene match: 12. Germline V lookup: CDR1 SGHRS, CDR2 YFSETQ. This CDR3 spans 15 amino acids. The CDR3 nucleotides are TGCGCCAGCAGCCCCCGGGACAGCGTCATCCACGAGCAGTACTTC. Translation gives CASSPRDSVIHEQYF.

This sequence joins TRBV30 and TRBJ2-2; TRBD2 aligns across 7 bases. The junction had 16 bases not matched to a gene; V was cut back by 8 bases and J by 4 bases. The CDR3 sequence is 16 residues long. The germline CDR1 and CDR2 sequences are GTSNPN and SVGIG (reference sequence). The CDR3: CAQEREREEGTGELFF. The CDR3 nucleotides read TGTGCCCAAGAGAGGGAACGGGAGGAGGGCACCGGGGAGCTGTTTTTT.

CDR3 sequence: CASSPRLVGQFF. The CDR3 region has the DNA TGTGCCAGCAGCCCCAGGTTAGTCGGGCAGTTCTTC. V is TRBV7-9 and J is TRBJ2-1, with D hard to call. CDR1 SEHNR and CDR2 FQNEAQ come from the germline V gene (reference sequence). CDR3 length: 12 amino acids. Between the trimmed V and J ends, which lost 5 bases and 12 bases, there was a span of 14 bases. Looking up the rest from reference TRBV7-9 and TRBJ2-1 gives the full variable domain: DTGVSQNPRHKITKRGQNVTFRCDPISEHNRLYWYRQTLGQGPEFLTYFQNEAQLEKSRLLSDRFSAERPKGSFSTLEIQRTEQGDSAMYLCASSPRLVGQFFGPGTRLTVL.

The rearrangement uses TRBV5-1 and TRBJ2-2, with 8 nucleotides matching TRBD2. With 4 bases clipped from V and 1 base from J, the junction kept 6 bases outside the gene matches. There are 16 residues in the CDR3. From germline, CDR1 is SGHRS and CDR2 YFSETQ. The CDR3 reads CASSPGRGLNTGELFF. In nucleotides, the CDR3 is TGCGCCAGCAGCCCCGGGAGGGGTCTGAACACCGGGGAGCTGTTTTTT.

In its sample, this clone was seen once. The chain links TRBV4-2 to TRBJ2-3; D is ambiguous. The CDR3 runs to 16 residues. Trimming stripped 0 bases from V and 8 bases from J, with 18 bases between. The germline CDR1 and CDR2 sequences are LGHNA and YNFKEQ. The CDR3 spells CASSQDRGSPSGTQYF. CDR3 sequence (DNA): TGTGCCAGCAGCCAAGATCGTGGCAGCCCCTCGGGTACGCAGTATTTT.

This chain connects TRBV6-6 to TRBJ2-1; the match to TRBD2 covers 10 bases. This CDR3 contains 15 residues. Germline V gene lookup returns CDR1 MNHNY and CDR2 SVGAGI (reference sequence). The ends lost 2 bases at V and 7 bases at J; junction bases unmatched: 5. In nucleotides, the CDR3 is TGTGCCAGCAGTTACGGGCTAGCGGGAGTTAATGAGCAGTTCTTC. Protein sequence: CASSYGLAGVNEQFF.

This chain links TRBV6-4 with TRBJ2-1; D is ambiguous. The length of the CDR3 is 14 residues. V lost 5 bases to trimming and J lost 8 bases, with 16 bases between them. Germline V CDR1 and CDR2: MRHNA, SNTAGT. The CDR3 DNA sequence: TGTGCCAGCAGTTCTCGTGTGGGATCGGATGAGCAGTTCTTC. This codes for CASSSRVGSDEQFF.

V gene TRBV19 combines with J gene TRBJ2-7; no reliable D call. The CDR3 is made up of 15 amino acids. Germline V gene sequence: CDR1 LNHDA, CDR2 SQIVND (reference sequence). V shed 1 base and J shed 0 bases, with 10 bases lying between them. This CDR3 is CASSIGPVYSYEQYF. The DNA for the CDR3 is TGTGCCAGTAGTATAGGGCCAGTATACTCCTACGAGCAGTACTTC. Drawing the rest from reference TRBV19 and TRBJ2-7, the complete variable domain is DGGITQSPKYLFRKEGQNVTLSCEQNLNHDAMYWYRQDPGQGLRLIYYSQIVNDFQKGDIAEGYSVSREKKESFPLTVTSAQKNPTAFYLCASSIGPVYSYEQYFGPGTRLTVT.

This rearrangement joins TRBV11-2 to TRBJ2-7; no definite D call. In germline, CDR1 is SGHAT, CDR2 FQNNGV. The CDR3 contains 14 residues. V was shortened by 3 bases and J by 2 bases, with 11 bases between the two germline ends. CDR3 sequence reads: CASSFSLGTYEQYF. The CDR3 DNA is TGTGCCAGCAGCTTTTCTTTGGGGACCTACGAGCAGTACTTC. Drawing the rest from reference TRBV11-2 and TRBJ2-7, the complete variable domain is EAGVAQSPRYKIIEKRQSVAFWCNPISGHATLYWYQQILGQGPKLLIQFQNNGVVDDSQLPKDRFSAERLKGVDSTLKIQPAKLEDSAVYLCASSFSLGTYEQYFGPGTRLTVT.

This clone has just a few counts. The rearrangement joins TRBV29-1 to TRBJ2-2; no firm D call. The CDR3 consists of 12 residues. Germline lookup yields CDR1 SQVTM and CDR2 ANQGSEA. Trimming pared 4 bases from V and 2 bases from J, leaving 5 bases between. CDR3 sequence (DNA): TGCAGCGTTGGCATTAACACCGGGGAGCTGTTTTTT. It translates to CSVGINTGELFF.

Here the CDR3 DNA reads TGTGCCAGTAGTATTTCCCAGACGAACACTGAAGCTTTCTTT. Residues: CASSISQTNTEAFF. The V call is TRBV19, the J call TRBJ1-1; D remains ambiguous. CDR1 is LNHDA and CDR2 is SQIVND in the germline V gene (reference sequence). V was cut by 3 bases and J by 1 base, with 9 bases left in between. The CDR3 covers 14 residues. Filled out from reference TRBV19 and TRBJ1-1, the complete variable domain reads DGGITQSPKYLFRKEGQNVTLSCEQNLNHDAMYWYRQDPGQGLRLIYYSQIVNDFQKGDIAEGYSVSREKKESFPLTVTSAQKNPTAFYLCASSISQTNTEAFFGQGTRLTVV.

V is TRBV5-8 and J is TRBJ1-1; no reliable D call. The V gene's germline CDR1 is SGHTS and CDR2 YDEGEE. CDR3 length equals 13 residues. The V and J ends lost 6 bases and 4 bases respectively, with 13 bases between them. CDR3 loop: CASTLGGLTEAFF. CDR3 sequence (DNA): TGTGCCAGCACCCTCGGAGGTCTCACTGAAGCTTTCTTT.

The rearrangement links TRBV29-1 to TRBJ2-1; D possibly corresponds to TRBD1 (6 bases). This CDR3 region has 14 residues. Germline V gene data show CDR1 as SQVTM and CDR2 as ANQGSEA. V was trimmed by 4 bases and J by 5 bases, leaving 15 bases between them. CDR3 sequence reads: CSVGPNEGDNEQFF. The CDR3 coding sequence is TGCAGCGTTGGCCCCAACGAGGGGGACAATGAGCAGTTCTTC.

This sequence joins TRBV7-9 and TRBJ2-1; D remains unclear. Germline CDR1 SEHNR, CDR2 FQNEAQ (reference sequence). The CDR3 contains 13 residues. Trimming removed 7 bases from V and 7 bases from J, with 14 bases in between. The CDR3 DNA reads as TGTGCCAGCAATGGGTATAGGAATAATGAGCAGTTCTTC. Encoded protein: CASNGYRNNEQFF.

On this clone itself: Other DNA sequences of this sample code for an identical CDR3. The chain employs TRBV30 and TRBJ2-7; 9 nucleotides line up with TRBD1. Germline lookup yields CDR1 GTSNPN and CDR2 SVGIG (reference sequence). CDR3 length: 14 residues. Losses at the gene ends were 3 bases for V and 2 bases for J; bases not matched to a gene: 5. The CDR3: CAWRGGDRAYEQYF. CDR3 DNA: TGTGCCTGGAGGGGGGGGGACAGGGCCTACGAGCAGTACTTC.

This clone was detected once. The V gene is TRBV7-9, the J gene TRBJ2-7; D is possibly TRBD2 (5 bases). The CDR3 sequence is 14 residues long. The germline gives CDR1 SEHNR, CDR2 FQNEAQ (reference sequence). V lost 1 base and J 5 bases, leaving 12 bases between the germline ends. CDR3 nucleotides: TGTGCCAGCAGCTTAGGGGGAGCGAAAAACGAGCAGTACTTC. Its protein is CASSLGGAKNEQYF.

The chain employs TRBV2 and TRBJ2-7; the D gene is possibly TRBD1 (6 bases). The CDR3 totals 15 residues. CDR1 is SNHLY and CDR2 is FYNNEI in the germline V gene. Trimming left V 5 bases short and J 1 base short, with 15 bases between. The CDR3 DNA sequence: TGTGCCAGCAGTAATTGGGGGCGGTTGTCCTACGAGCAGTACTTC. This gives the protein CASSNWGRLSYEQYF.